Listed here are 27 T cell receptor beta chains from one sample, sequenced in a study of T cells in localized non-small cell lung cancer. Libraries were prepared by immunoSEQ multiplex PCR; TCRdb keeps only in-frame clonotypes and omits some of them. The data hold 50,000 to 65,000 clones, with around 81% observed a single time. This material consisted of PBMCs, taken before any cancer treatment. The receptors derive from a woman aged 40 to 75 with stage II lung adenocarcinoma.

The chain uses TRBV6-5 and TRBJ1-3; maybe TRBD1 (5 bases). V lost 6 bases and J lost 4, with 13 bases in between. The CDR3 is 14 residues long. Germline V lookup: CDR1 MNHEY, CDR2 SVGAGI. CDR3 nucleotide sequence: TGTGCCAGCAGGGGGACGGCGGAAGGAAACACCATATATTTT. Its protein product is CASRGTAEGNTIYF.

The table lists this clone with a count of one. The V gene is TRBV6-5, the J gene TRBJ1-2; 9 nucleotides match TRBD1. The CDR3 covers 15 residues. V trimming: 5 bases; J trimming: 4 bases; junction bases outside the gene matches: 8. Germline lookup yields CDR1 MNHEY and CDR2 SVGAGI. This CDR3 reads CASSTATGGGYGYTF. The CDR3 nucleotides read TGTGCCAGCAGTACAGCTACAGGGGGCGGCTATGGCTACACCTTC.

This clone has a handful of counts. The chain uses TRBV7-9 and TRBJ2-2, with a possible D match to TRBD1 (6 bases). Germline assignment: CDR1 SEHNR and CDR2 FQNEAQ (reference sequence). This CDR3 spans 13 amino acids. V lost 4 bases, J lost 5 bases, and 8 bases lay in between. CDR3 protein: CASSSGQTGELFF. The CDR3 DNA follows: TGTGCCAGCAGCTCGGGACAAACCGGGGAGCTGTTTTTT.

The chain recombines TRBV30 with TRBJ1-1; a possible D gene is TRBD1 (5 bases). Germline values: CDR1 GTSNPN, CDR2 SVGIG (reference sequence). V was clipped by 1 base and J by 1 base, with 10 bases between them. The CDR3 runs 14 residues. CDR3 amino acids: CAWSGGRGNTEAFF. The CDR3, as DNA: TGTGCCTGGAGTGGTGGGAGGGGGAACACTGAAGCTTTCTTT. Supplemented by reference TRBV30 and TRBJ1-1, the full variable domain reads SQTIHQWPATLVQPVGSPLSLECTVEGTSNPNLYWYRQAAGRGLQLLFYSVGIGQISSEVPQNLSASRPQDRQFILSSKKLLLSDSGFYLCAWSGGRGNTEAFFGQGTRLTVV.

The chain links TRBV7-2 to TRBJ2-1, with a tentative D call TRBD2 (6 bases). Trimming removed 6 bases from V and 0 bases from J, with 21 bases in between. The CDR3 runs to 18 residues. Germline CDR1 SGHTA, CDR2 FQGNSA. The CDR3 DNA is TGTGCCAGCAGTAAGTCGATAAACGGGGGTCCCTCCTACAATGAGCAGTTCTTC. Translating gives CASSKSINGGPSYNEQFF.

This chain links TRBV19 with TRBJ2-2; TRBD1 agrees at 7 bases. From germline, CDR1 is LNHDA and CDR2 SQIVND (reference sequence). The CDR3 length is 14 residues. Unmatched junction bases numbered 4, after V lost 5 bases and J lost 4 bases. Here the CDR3 DNA reads TGTGCCAGTAGTCGGGCAGGGGGCACCGGGGAGCTGTTTTTT. It translates to CASSRAGGTGELFF.

The chain combines TRBV12-5 with TRBJ2-7; 11 bases map to TRBD1. Germline V lookup: CDR1 LGHNT, CDR2 FRNRAP. The V gene end was trimmed by 5 bases and the J gene end by 5 bases; junction bases not matched to a gene: 11. This CDR3 has 16 amino acids. CDR3 in amino acids: CASGLPPGTGGHEQYF. Here the CDR3 DNA reads TGTGCTAGTGGTCTTCCACCCGGGACAGGGGGACACGAGCAGTACTTC.

The chain carries TRBV5-8 and TRBJ2-7; 9 nucleotides agree with TRBD2. The germline V gene encodes CDR1 SGHTS and CDR2 YDEGEE. Trimming at V came to 4 bases and at J to 4 bases, leaving 15 bases not matched to a gene. This CDR3 has 17 amino acids. The DNA for the CDR3 is TGTGCCAGCAGCCGCCAGGTGGCAACTAGCGGGTTATACGAGCAGTACTTC. Translation gives CASSRQVATSGLYEQYF. The entire variable domain, with the rest obtained from reference TRBV5-8 and TRBJ2-7, is as follows: EAGVTQSPTHLIKTRGQQATLRCSPISGHTSVYWYQQALGLGLQFLLWYDEGEERNRGNFPPRFSGRQFPNYSSELNVNALELEDSALYLCASSRQVATSGLYEQYFGPGTRLTVT.

This chain joins TRBV11-1 and TRBJ2-3; 8 bases fit TRBD2. V was clipped by 0 bases and J by 2 bases; unmatched bases: 4. In germline, CDR1 is SGHAT, CDR2 FQDESV (reference sequence). This CDR3 is 16 amino acids long. CDR3 loop: CASSLAAGGYTDTQYF. As DNA, the CDR3 is TGTGCCAGCAGCTTAGCTGCGGGGGGCTACACAGATACGCAGTATTTT.

This sequence joins TRBV6-6 and TRBJ1-1; D ambiguous. CDR3 size: 14 residues. The germline V gene encodes CDR1 MNHNY and CDR2 SVGAGI (reference sequence). The ends were cut back, 5 bases at V and 5 bases at J, with 15 bases in the middle. CDR3 DNA sequence: TGTGCCAGCAGTCGGCCGGGGATCGGGACTGAAGCTTTCTTT. Translation: CASSRPGIGTEAFF.

In this sample, this clone turned up many times. This rearrangement joins TRBV10-3 to TRBJ2-2; D is perhaps TRBD1 or TRBD2 (5 bases each). Trimming shortened V by 2 bases and J by 0 bases, and 13 bases separated the two germline ends. This CDR3 has 17 amino acids. Germline V gene sequence: CDR1 ENHRY, CDR2 SYGVKD. CDR3 in amino acids: CAISEPPGRANTGELFF. The DNA of the CDR3 is TGTGCCATCAGTGAGCCACCGGGACGGGCGAACACCGGGGAGCTGTTTTTT.

This chain joins TRBV19 and TRBJ1-1, with a tentative D call TRBD1 (6 bases). This CDR3 is built from 19 residues. The germline V gene has CDR1 LNHDA and CDR2 SQIVND (reference sequence). V gave up 7 bases and J gave up 0 bases, with 27 bases separating them. Here the CDR3 reads CASIPPLNQGTRLNTEAFF. CDR3 nucleotides: TGTGCCAGTATCCCACCCCTCAACCAGGGGACGCGTCTGAACACTGAAGCTTTCTTT.

The genes are TRBV11-2 and TRBJ1-4; D uncertain. V was shortened by 2 bases and J by 6 bases, with 4 bases between the two germline ends. The length of the CDR3 is 12 residues. From germline, CDR1 is SGHAT and CDR2 FQNNGV. This chain's CDR3 is CASSLRDEKLFF. The CDR3 nucleotides read TGTGCCAGCAGCTTACGGGATGAAAAACTGTTTTTT.

The CDR3 DNA reads TGTGCCAGCAGCTTGGCCGGACTAGCGGGGGCTACGGGGTACATTCAGTACTTC. Its translation: CASSLAGLAGATGYIQYF. The rearrangement joins TRBV5-8 to TRBJ2-4; 13 nucleotides match TRBD2. Germline values: CDR1 SGHTS, CDR2 YDEGEE. V lost 0 bases to trimming and J lost 8 bases; unmatched junction nucleotides: 11. The CDR3 spans 18 residues.

This rearrangement joins TRBV6-6 to TRBJ2-3; 11 bases map to TRBD1. From germline, CDR1 is MNHNY and CDR2 SVGAGI (reference sequence). There are 15 residues in the CDR3. V lost 5 bases to trimming and J lost 5 bases; unmatched junction nucleotides: 6. The CDR3 region is CASSTGQGARDTQYF. CDR3 sequence (DNA): TGTGCCAGCAGTACAGGACAGGGGGCCCGAGATACGCAGTATTTT.

This clone was recorded once. This chain connects TRBV15 to TRBJ1-2, with no clear D. The CDR3 has 14 residues. Per the germline V gene, CDR1 is LNHNV and CDR2 is YYDKDF (reference sequence). V shed 0 bases and J shed 8 bases, with 13 bases lying between them. The chain's CDR3 is CATSRDLRGEGYTF. CDR3 DNA: TGTGCCACCAGCAGAGATCTCCGAGGAGAAGGCTACACCTTC. The whole variable domain, filled in from reference TRBV15 and TRBJ1-2, reads DAMVIQNPRYQVTQFGKPVTLSCSQTLNHNVMYWYQQKSSQAPKLLFHYYDKDFNNEADTPDNFQSRRPNTSFCFLDIRSPGLGDTAMYLCATSRDLRGEGYTFGSGTRLTVV.

The V and J genes are TRBV5-6 and TRBJ1-1; 7 positions match TRBD1. CDR3 length: 17 amino acids. The junction had 11 bases not matched to a gene; V was cut back by 0 bases and J by 3 bases. Germline-derived CDR1 and CDR2 are SGHDT and YYEEEE. The CDR3 DNA reads TGTGCCAGCAGCTTGGTTGTAGGGGGCGCGGGGTACACTGAAGCTTTCTTT. This encodes CASSLVVGGAGYTEAFF.

The gene calls are TRBV6-6 and TRBJ1-2; no firm D call. From germline, CDR1 is MNHNY and CDR2 SVGAGI (reference sequence). V lost 7 bases, J lost 0 bases, and 12 bases lay in between. CDR3 size: 14 residues. This CDR3 reads CASIGGSTNYGYTF. As DNA, the CDR3 is TGTGCCAGCATTGGAGGTTCCACTAACTATGGCTACACCTTC.

The J gene is TRBJ1-5, the V gene TRBV6-6, with D perhaps matching TRBD1 (5 bases). CDR1 MNHNY and CDR2 SVGAGI come from the germline V gene (reference sequence). The length of the CDR3 is 12 residues. Trimming removed 6 bases at V and 4 bases at J, with 7 bases between. The CDR3: CASRTENQPQHF. CDR3 DNA sequence: TGTGCCAGCAGGACAGAGAATCAGCCCCAGCATTTT.

The V and J genes are TRBV18 and TRBJ2-7; the D call may be TRBD1 or TRBD2 (5 bases each). Germline V gene lookup returns CDR1 KGHSH and CDR2 LQKENI. V shed 0 bases and J shed 4 bases, with 22 bases lying between them. This CDR3 contains 18 residues. CDR3 DNA: TGTGCCAGCTCACCACCGATGGGGGAAGCCCCACGCCCATACGAGCAGTACTTC. This encodes CASSPPMGEAPRPYEQYF.

Here the CDR3 DNA reads TGTGCCAGCAGCGACCTAACAGGGTTCTCCTACGAGCAGTACTTC. Amino acid sequence: CASSDLTGFSYEQYF. The chain has TRBV5-4 and TRBJ2-7, with D possibly being TRBD1 (6 bases). Between the trimmed V and J ends, which lost 4 bases and 0 bases, there was a span of 14 bases. Germline CDR1 reads SGHNT; CDR2 reads YYREEE (reference sequence). The CDR3 totals 15 residues.

The chain combines TRBV27 with TRBJ2-7; D is uncertain. CDR1 and CDR2 (germline): MNHEY, SMNVEV (reference sequence). V was pared by 4 bases and J by 7 bases, with 11 bases between. This CDR3 has 12 amino acids. The DNA of the CDR3 is TGTGCCAGCAGTTCCCCCCCCAGGGAGCAGTACTTC. Residues: CASSSPPREQYF.

DNA for the CDR3: TGCGCCAGCAGCTGGGACAGGGGGCGGGGTGCTGAAGCTTTCTTT. Translated, it gives CASSWDRGRGAEAFF. V gene TRBV5-1 combines with J gene TRBJ1-1, with 12 positions matching TRBD1. This CDR3 comprises 15 residues. Germline lookup yields CDR1 SGHRS and CDR2 YFSETQ. V gave up 3 bases and J gave up 6 bases; unmatched junction bases: 6.

This clone was picked up a small number of times. The V call is TRBV27, the J call TRBJ1-1; D unresolved. Germline CDR1 MNHEY, CDR2 SMNVEV (reference sequence). V was clipped by 7 bases and J by 6 bases, with 9 bases between them. The CDR3 length is 11 residues. The DNA of the CDR3 is TGTGCCAGCATCCTTGGAGCTGAAGCTTTCTTT. Its translation: CASILGAEAFF.

V is TRBV6-5 and J is TRBJ1-2; TRBD1 is a possible D gene (5 bases). Germline V gives CDR1 MNHEY, CDR2 SVGAGI. CDR3 size: 14 residues. The V and J ends lost 3 bases and 6 bases respectively, with 14 bases between them. This CDR3 is CASSYVGGSDGYTF. The DNA for the CDR3 is TGTGCCAGCAGTTATGTGGGGGGATCTGATGGCTACACCTTC.

The chain carries TRBV18 and TRBJ1-2; weak D call: TRBD1 (5 bases). The V gene lost 3 bases and the J gene lost 3 bases, with 23 bases spanning the gap. Germline values: CDR1 KGHSH, CDR2 LQKENI. This CDR3 is built from 18 residues. The CDR3 sequence: CASSPWGTVRRSDYGYTF. The CDR3 DNA sequence: TGTGCCAGCTCACCTTGGGGGACGGTCCGTCGGTCGGACTATGGCTACACCTTC.

The rearrangement links TRBV18 to TRBJ2-3; TRBD2 aligns across 9 bases. Germline-derived CDR1 and CDR2 are KGHSH and LQKENI. Trimming cost V 5 bases and J 2 bases; bases outside gene matches: 11. The CDR3 totals 17 residues. CDR3 protein: CASSSAGLAGNTDTQYF. The CDR3 DNA reads as TGTGCCAGCTCAAGTGCCGGGCTAGCGGGGAACACAGATACGCAGTATTTT.